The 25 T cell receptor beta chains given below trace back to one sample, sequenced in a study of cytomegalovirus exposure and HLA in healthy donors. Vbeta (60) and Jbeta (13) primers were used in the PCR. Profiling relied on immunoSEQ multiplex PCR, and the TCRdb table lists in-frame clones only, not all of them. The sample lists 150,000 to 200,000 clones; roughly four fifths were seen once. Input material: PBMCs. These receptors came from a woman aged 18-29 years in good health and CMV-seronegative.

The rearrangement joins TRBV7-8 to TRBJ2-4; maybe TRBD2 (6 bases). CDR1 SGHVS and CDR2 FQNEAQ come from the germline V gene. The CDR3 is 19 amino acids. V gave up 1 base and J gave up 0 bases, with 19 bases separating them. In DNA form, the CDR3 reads TGTGCCAGCAGCTTAGGAATTTCTGGGCGGGGTCTAGCCAAAAACATTCAGTACTTC. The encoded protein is CASSLGISGRGLAKNIQYF.

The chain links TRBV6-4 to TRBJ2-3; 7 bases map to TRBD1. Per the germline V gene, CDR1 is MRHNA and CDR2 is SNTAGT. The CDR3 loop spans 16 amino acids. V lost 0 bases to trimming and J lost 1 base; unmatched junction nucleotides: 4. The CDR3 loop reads CASSDSKGAGTDTQYF. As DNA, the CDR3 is TGTGCCAGCAGTGACTCCAAGGGGGCGGGCACAGATACGCAGTATTTT.

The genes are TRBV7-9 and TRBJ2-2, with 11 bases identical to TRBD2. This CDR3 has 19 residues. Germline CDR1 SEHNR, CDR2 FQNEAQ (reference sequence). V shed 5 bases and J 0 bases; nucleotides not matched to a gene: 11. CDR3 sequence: CASSRLAGGRYANTGELFF. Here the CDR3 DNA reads TGTGCCAGCAGCCGGCTAGCGGGGGGCCGATACGCGAACACCGGGGAGCTGTTTTTT.

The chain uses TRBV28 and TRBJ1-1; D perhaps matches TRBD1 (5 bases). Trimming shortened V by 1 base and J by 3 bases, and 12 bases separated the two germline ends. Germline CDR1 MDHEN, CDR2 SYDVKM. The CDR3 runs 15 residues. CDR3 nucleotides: TGTGCCAGCAGTTTATTGAGGGGCGGGGACACTGAAGCTTTCTTT. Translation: CASSLLRGGDTEAFF. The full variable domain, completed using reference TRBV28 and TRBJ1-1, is DVKVTQSSRYLVKRTGEKVFLECVQDMDHENMFWYRQDPGLGLRLIYFSYDVKMKEKGDIPEGYSVSREKKERFSLILESASTNQTSMYLCASSLLRGGDTEAFFGQGTRLTVV.

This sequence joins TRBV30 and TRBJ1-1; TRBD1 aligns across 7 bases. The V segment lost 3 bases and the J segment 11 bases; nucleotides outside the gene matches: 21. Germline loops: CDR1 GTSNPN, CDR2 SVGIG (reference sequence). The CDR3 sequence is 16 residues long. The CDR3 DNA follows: TGTGCCTGGAGCAAGCCCTTCCGGACAGGCCAAGGTAGGGCTTTCTTT. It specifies CAWSKPFRTGQGRAFF.

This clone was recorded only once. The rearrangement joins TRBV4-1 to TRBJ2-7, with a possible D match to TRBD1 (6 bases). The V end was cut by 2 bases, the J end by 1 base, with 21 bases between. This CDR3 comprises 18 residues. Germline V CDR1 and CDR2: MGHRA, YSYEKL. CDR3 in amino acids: CASSQLPSGTRLSYEQYF. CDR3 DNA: TGCGCCAGCAGCCAATTGCCCTCCGGGACAAGGCTTTCCTACGAGCAGTACTTC.

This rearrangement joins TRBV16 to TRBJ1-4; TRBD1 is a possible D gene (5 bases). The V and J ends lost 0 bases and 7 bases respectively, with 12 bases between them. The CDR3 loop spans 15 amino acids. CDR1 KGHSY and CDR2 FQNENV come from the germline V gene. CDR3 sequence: CASSQSWQGTEKLFF. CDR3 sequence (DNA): TGTGCCAGCAGCCAATCTTGGCAGGGTACTGAAAAACTGTTTTTT.

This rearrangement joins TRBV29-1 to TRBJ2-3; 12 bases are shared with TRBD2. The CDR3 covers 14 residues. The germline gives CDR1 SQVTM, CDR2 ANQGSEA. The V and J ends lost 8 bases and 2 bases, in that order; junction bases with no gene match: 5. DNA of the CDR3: TGCAGCACCTGGACTAGCGGGAACACAGATACGCAGTATTTT. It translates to CSTWTSGNTDTQYF.

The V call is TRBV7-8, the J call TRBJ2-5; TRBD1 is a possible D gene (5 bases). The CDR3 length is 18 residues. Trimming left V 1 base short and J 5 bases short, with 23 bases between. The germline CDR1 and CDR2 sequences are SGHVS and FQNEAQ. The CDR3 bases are TGTGCCAGCAGCTTAGTTTTTTTCCGACGGGCAGGGCCGGAGACCCAGTACTTC. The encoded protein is CASSLVFFRRAGPETQYF.

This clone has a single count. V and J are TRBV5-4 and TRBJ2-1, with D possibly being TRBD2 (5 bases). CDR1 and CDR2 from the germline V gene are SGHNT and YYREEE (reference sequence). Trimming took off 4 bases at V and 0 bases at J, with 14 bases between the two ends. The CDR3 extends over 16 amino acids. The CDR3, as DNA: TGTGCCAGCAGCCTGATTTCCCGGGGCTCCTACAATGAGCAGTTCTTC. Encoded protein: CASSLISRGSYNEQFF.

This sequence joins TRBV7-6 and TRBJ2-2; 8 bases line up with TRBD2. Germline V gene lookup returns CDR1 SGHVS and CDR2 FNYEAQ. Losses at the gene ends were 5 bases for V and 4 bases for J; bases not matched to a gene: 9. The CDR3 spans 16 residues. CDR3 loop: CASSPGTRGGTGELFF. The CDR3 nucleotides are TGTGCCAGCAGCCCAGGGACTAGAGGCGGCACCGGGGAGCTGTTTTTT.

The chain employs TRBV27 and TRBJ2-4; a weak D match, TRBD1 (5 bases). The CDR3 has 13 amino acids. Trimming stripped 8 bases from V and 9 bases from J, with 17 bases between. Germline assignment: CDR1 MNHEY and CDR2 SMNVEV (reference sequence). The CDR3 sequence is CASSIGAATIQYF. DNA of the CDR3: TGTGCCAGCTCAATTGGGGCAGCTACCATTCAGTACTTC.

The CDR3 nucleotides read TGTGCCAGCGCATCAGAATCCTACAATGAGCAGTTCTTC. This gives the protein CASASESYNEQFF. This chain uses TRBV7-9 with TRBJ2-1; no clear D. V gave up 8 bases and J gave up 1 base, with 9 bases separating them. Germline V gene lookup returns CDR1 SEHNR and CDR2 FQNEAQ (reference sequence). The CDR3 spans 13 residues.

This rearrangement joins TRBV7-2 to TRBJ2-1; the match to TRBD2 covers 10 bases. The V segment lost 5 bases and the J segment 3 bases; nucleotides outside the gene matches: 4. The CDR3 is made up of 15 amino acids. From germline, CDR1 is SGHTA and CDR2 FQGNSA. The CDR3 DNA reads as TGTGCCAGCAGCCGAGGGACTAGCGACTACAATGAGCAGTTCTTC. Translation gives CASSRGTSDYNEQFF.

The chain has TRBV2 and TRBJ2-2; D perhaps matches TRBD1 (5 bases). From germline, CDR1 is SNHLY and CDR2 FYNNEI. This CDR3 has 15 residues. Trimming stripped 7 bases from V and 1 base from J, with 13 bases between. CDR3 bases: TGTGCCAGCACTCTGGGGCGGAAGAACACCGGGGAGCTGTTTTTT. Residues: CASTLGRKNTGELFF.

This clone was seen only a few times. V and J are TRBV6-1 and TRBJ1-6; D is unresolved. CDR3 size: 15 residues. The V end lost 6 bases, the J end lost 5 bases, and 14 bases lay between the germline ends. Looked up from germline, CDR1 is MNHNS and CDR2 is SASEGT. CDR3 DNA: TGTGCCAGCAGACCCGACATCTCGGATAATTCACCCCTCCACTTT. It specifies CASRPDISDNSPLHF.

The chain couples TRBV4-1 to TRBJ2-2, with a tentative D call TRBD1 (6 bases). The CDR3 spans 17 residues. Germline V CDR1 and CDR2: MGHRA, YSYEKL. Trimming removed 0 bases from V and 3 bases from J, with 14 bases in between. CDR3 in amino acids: CASSQEALDRYTGELFF. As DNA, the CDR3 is TGCGCCAGCAGCCAAGAAGCCCTAGACAGGTACACCGGGGAGCTGTTTTTT.

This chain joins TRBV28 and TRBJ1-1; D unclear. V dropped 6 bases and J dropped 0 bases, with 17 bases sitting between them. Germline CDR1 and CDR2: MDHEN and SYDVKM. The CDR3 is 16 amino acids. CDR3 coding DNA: TGTGCCAGCAGCCCGGCCCGTGGGCTTATGAACACTGAAGCTTTCTTT. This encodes CASSPARGLMNTEAFF.

In DNA form, the CDR3 reads TGTGCCAGCAGTGAAGGTTCAGGTGTCACAGATACGCAGTATTTT. It is translated as CASSEGSGVTDTQYF. V usage is TRBV25-1 and J usage is TRBJ2-3, with D unresolved. V was clipped by 2 bases and J by 2 bases, with 11 bases between them. This CDR3 comprises 15 residues. Germline values: CDR1 MGHDK, CDR2 SYGVNS. The full variable domain, completed using reference TRBV25-1 and TRBJ2-3, is EADIYQTPRYLVIGTGKKITLECSQTMGHDKMYWYQQDPGMELHLIHYSYGVNSTEKGDLSSESTVSRIRTEHFPLTLESARPSHTSQYLCASSEGSGVTDTQYFGPGTRLTVL.

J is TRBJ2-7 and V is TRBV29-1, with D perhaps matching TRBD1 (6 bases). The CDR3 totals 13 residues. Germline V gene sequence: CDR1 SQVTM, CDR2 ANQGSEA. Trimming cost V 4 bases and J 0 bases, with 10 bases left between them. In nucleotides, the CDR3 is TGCAGCGTTGTACCAGGGGCCTCCTACGAGCAGTACTTC. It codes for CSVVPGASYEQYF.

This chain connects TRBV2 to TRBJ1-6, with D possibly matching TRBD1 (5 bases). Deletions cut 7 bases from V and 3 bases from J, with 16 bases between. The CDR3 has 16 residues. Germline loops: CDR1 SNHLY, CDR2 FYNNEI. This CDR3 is CASTTRGGGYNSPLHF. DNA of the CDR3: TGTGCCAGCACTACAAGGGGCGGGGGCTATAATTCACCCCTCCACTTT. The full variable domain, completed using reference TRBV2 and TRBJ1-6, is EPEVTQTPSHQVTQMGQEVILRCVPISNHLYFYWYRQILGQKVEFLVSFYNNEISEKSEIFDDQFSVERPDGSNFTLKIRSTKLEDSAMYFCASTTRGGGYNSPLHFGNGTRLTVT.

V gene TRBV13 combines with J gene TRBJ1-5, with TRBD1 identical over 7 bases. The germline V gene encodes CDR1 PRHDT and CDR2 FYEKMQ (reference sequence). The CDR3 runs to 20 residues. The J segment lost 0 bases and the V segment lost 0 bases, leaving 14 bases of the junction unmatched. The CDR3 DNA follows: TGTGCCAGCAGCTTAGGCATTTTGACGAGACAGGGTAGTAGCAATCAGCCCCAGCATTTT. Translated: CASSLGILTRQGSSNQPQHF.

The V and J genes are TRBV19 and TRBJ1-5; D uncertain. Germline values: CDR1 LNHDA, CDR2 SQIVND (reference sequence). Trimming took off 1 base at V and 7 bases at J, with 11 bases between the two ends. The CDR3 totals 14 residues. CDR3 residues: CASSIVGLRQPQHF. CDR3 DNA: TGTGCCAGTAGTATAGTCGGGTTGAGACAGCCCCAGCATTTT.

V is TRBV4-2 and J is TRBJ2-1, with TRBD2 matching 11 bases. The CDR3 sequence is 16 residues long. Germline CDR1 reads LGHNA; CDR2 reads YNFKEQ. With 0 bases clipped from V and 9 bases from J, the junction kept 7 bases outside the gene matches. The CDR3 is CASSQDILAGAGEQFF. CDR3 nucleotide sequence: TGTGCCAGCAGCCAAGATATACTAGCGGGAGCAGGTGAGCAGTTCTTC.

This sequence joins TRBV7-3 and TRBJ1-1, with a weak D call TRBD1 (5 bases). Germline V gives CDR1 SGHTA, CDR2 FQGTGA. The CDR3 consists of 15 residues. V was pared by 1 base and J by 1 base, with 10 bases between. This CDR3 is CASSLIRGRNTEAFF. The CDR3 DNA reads TGTGCCAGCAGCTTAATTCGGGGGAGGAACACTGAAGCTTTCTTT.